One TCR beta chain is described in this entry. This specimen includes other DNA sequences encoding the same CDR3. This sample is part of a study of cytotoxic CD8 clonotypes in ibrutinib-treated CLL. Around 2 micrograms of genomic DNA (from cryopreserved PBMCs) were used for TCR beta libraries. TCRdb's copy holds only in-frame clones and misses some; the assay was immunoSEQ multiplex PCR. In the table there are under 150,000 clones, approximately 81% of which are singletons. Trimming pared 0 bases from V and 1 base from J, leaving 7 bases between. The CDR3 consists of 14 residues. Per the germline V gene, CDR1 is SGHRS and CDR2 is YFSETQ.

The specimen was PBMCs, collected after 24 months of ibrutinib treatment. The J gene is TRBJ2-5, the V gene TRBV5-1, with D perhaps matching TRBD2 (6 bases). The sequence came from a human donor with chronic lymphocytic leukemia. The CDR3, as DNA: TGCGCCAGCAGCTTGGGCGGGGTCCAAGAGACCCAGTACTTC. This gives the protein CASSLGGVQETQYF.